This T cell receptor (beta chain) was captured by sequencing in a study of radiotherapy plus CTLA-4 blockade in lung cancer. Study in general: Objective response was observed in 18% of patients, and disease control in 31%.

Study findings and constraints: Radiotherapy with ipilimumab was followed by blood expansion of tumor-derived clones. It was early blood T cell clone dynamics, with interferon-beta, that reportedly best predicted response.

Produced via immunoSEQ multiplex PCR; TCRdb's table is partial and in-frame only. The table records about 39,000 clones, 75% to 85% of them present only once. Unmatched junction bases numbered 7, after V lost 0 bases and J lost 0 bases. CDR3 length: 17 amino acids. Per the germline V gene, CDR1 is PRHDT and CDR2 is FYEKMQ (reference sequence). Receiving focal radiation plus CTLA-4 blockade with ipilimumab were patients who had chemo-refractory metastatic non-small-cell lung cancer. With respect to this clone: Its target is unknown.

This material consisted of peripheral blood, taken from a patient treated with radiotherapy plus ipilimumab. This clonotype originated in a human donor with non-small cell lung cancer that progressed on radiotherapy plus ipilimumab. The gene calls are TRBV13 and TRBJ2-7, with TRBD2 matching over 8 bases. The CDR3 reads CASSLGSRLARSYEQYF. CDR3 DNA: TGTGCCAGCAGCTTAGGGTCCAGACTAGCGCGCTCCTACGAGCAGTACTTC.